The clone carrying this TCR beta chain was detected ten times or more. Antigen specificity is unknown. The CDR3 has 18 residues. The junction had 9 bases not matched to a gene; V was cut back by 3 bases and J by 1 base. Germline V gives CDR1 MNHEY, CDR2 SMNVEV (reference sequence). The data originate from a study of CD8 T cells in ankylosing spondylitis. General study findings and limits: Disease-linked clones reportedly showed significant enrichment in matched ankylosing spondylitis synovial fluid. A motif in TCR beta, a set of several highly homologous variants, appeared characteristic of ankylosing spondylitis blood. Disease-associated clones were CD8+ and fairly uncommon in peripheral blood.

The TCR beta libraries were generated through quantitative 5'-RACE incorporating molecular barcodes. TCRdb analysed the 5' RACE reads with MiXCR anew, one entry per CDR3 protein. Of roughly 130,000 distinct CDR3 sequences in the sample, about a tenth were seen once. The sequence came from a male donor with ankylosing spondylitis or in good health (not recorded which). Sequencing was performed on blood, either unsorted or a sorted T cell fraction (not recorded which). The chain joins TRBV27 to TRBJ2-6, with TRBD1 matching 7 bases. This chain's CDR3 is CASSFRQGGVSGANVLTF. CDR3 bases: TGTGCCAGCAGTTTCAGACAGGGTGGGGTTTCTGGGGCCAACGTCCTGACTTTC.